A single TCR beta chain is shown here with its context. Its antigen is unknown. This sample was included in a study of cytomegalovirus exposure and HLA in healthy donors. Amplification used 60 Vbeta primers and 13 Jbeta primers. This table comes from immunoSEQ multiplex PCR, and its TCRdb copy is limited to in-frame clones, with some not included. The listing records about 34,000 clones. The CDR3 extends over 17 amino acids. Germline lookup yields CDR1 SGDLS and CDR2 YYNGEE. The J segment lost 2 bases and the V segment lost 0 bases, leaving 10 bases of the junction unmatched. The study's findings and limits: An ancestry cluster, one associated with Asian ancestry, reportedly showed fewer N-insertions than the approximately 700-donor mean in a later analysis. Sequencing had likely introduced a cluster of highly shared sequence variants as an artifact.

This chain connects TRBV9 to TRBJ2-5; the match to TRBD1 covers 7 bases. Sequences were obtained from PBMCs. This receptor was taken from a woman aged 40 to 49 in good health and CMV-seropositive. CDR3 coding DNA: TGTGCCAGCAGCGTAGCTCTTCGGCCAGGGGGACAAGAGACCCAGTACTTC. Protein: CASSVALRPGGQETQYF. The full variable domain, with the rest looked up from reference TRBV9 and TRBJ2-5, is DSGVTQTPKHLITATGQRVTLRCSPRSGDLSVYWYQQSLDQGLQFLIQYYNGEERAKGNILERFSAQQFPDLHSELNLSSLELGDSALYFCASSVALRPGGQETQYFGPGTRLLVL.